Listed here is a single T cell receptor (beta chain). Its specificity is unknown. The entry originates in a study of T-cell reconstitution after alpha-beta-depleted transplantation in children. Study-level results: Expanded clones from the graft, numbering several hundred, reportedly supplied alpha-beta T cells about two months after transplant.

This sample's TCRbeta library carried unique molecular identifier barcodes. One entry per CDR3 protein results from TCRdb running MiXCR on the PCR reads. The table records some 350,000 distinct CDR3 sequences, about 16% of them present only once. CDR3 length equals 17 residues. Germline values: CDR1 SGHKS, CDR2 YYEKEE (reference sequence). Trimming took 4 bases from V and 3 from J; bases not matched to a gene: 14. This rearrangement joins TRBV5-5 to TRBJ2-7; 9 nucleotides agree with TRBD1. The source material was PBMCs, mostly from graft donor cells, sampled 360 days after TCRalphabeta/CD19-depleted stem cell transplant. The source is a male patient aged 2 to 9 who had a stem cell transplant for acute lymphoblastic leukemia, so the T cells may come from the graft donor. The CDR3 DNA is TGTGCCAGCAGCCCCCGTGAGGGACAGGGATACGGCTACGAGCAGTACTTC. It translates to CASSPREGQGYGYEQYF.